The sequence of this T cell receptor (beta chain) was determined in a study of blood T cell repertoires in COVID-19. On this clone: Relative to the germline gene, one junction end is altered; a read error may explain this.

The assay was immunoSEQ multiplex PCR, and TCRdb's table has in-frame clones only and misses some. Of around 70,000 clones detected, about 89% appear once; the ten largest clones hold approximately 7.9%. This TCR came from a human donor in a cohort sampled during active COVID-19. Input material: peripheral blood.

CDR3 sequence: CASSLSGIGTDTQYF. CDR3 bases: TGTGCTAGCAGCTTATCCGGGATTGGGACAGATACGCAGTATTTT. V is TRBV7-7 and J is TRBJ2-3; D is possibly TRBD2 (5 bases). The CDR3 has 15 amino acids. CDR1 is SSHAT, CDR2 FNYEAQ, per germline (reference sequence).